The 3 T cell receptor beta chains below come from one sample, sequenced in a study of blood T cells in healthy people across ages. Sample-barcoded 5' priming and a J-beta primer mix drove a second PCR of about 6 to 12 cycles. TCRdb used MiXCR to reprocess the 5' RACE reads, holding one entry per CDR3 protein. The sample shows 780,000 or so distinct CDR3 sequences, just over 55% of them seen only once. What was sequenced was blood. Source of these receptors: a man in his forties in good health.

In nucleotides, the CDR3 is TGTGCCATCAGTGATCAGGGCGGGAGCACTGAAGCTTTCTTT. This codes for CAISDQGGSTEAFF. V usage is TRBV10-3 and J usage is TRBJ1-1; a possible D gene is TRBD1 (5 bases). Per germline, CDR1 ENHRY and CDR2 SYGVKD. The length of the CDR3 is 14 residues. The V and J ends lost 3 bases and 4 bases respectively, with 12 bases between them.

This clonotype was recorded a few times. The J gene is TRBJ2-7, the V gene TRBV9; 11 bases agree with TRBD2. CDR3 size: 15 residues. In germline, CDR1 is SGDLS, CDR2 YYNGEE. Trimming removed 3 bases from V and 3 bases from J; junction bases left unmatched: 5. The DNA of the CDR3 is TGTGCCAGCAGCGCCCTAGCGGGAGGCTTCTACGAGCAGTACTTC. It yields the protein CASSALAGGFYEQYF.

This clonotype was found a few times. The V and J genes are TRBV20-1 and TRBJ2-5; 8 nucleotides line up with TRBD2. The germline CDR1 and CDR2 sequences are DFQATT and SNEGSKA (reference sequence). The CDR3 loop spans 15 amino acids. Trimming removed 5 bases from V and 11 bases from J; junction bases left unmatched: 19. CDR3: CSAHARTSPWEEQYF. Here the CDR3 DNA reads TGCAGTGCTCACGCACGGACTAGCCCCTGGGAAGAGCAGTACTTC.